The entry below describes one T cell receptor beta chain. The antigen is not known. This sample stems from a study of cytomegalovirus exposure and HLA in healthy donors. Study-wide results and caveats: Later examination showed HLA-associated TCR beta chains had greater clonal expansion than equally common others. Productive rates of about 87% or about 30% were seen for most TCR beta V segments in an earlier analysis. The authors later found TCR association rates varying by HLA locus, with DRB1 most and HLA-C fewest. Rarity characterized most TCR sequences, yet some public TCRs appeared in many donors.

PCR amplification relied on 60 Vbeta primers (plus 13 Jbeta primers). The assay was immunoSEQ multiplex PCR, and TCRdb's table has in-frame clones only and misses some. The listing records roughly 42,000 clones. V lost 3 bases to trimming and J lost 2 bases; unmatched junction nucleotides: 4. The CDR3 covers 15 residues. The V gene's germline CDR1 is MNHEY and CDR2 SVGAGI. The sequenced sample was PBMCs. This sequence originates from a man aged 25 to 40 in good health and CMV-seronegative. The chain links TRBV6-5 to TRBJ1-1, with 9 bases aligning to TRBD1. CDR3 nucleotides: TGTGCCAGCAGTTATTTCACAGGGGGCAACACTGAAGCTTTCTTT. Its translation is CASSYFTGGNTEAFF.